The next 25 T cell receptor beta chains were all read from a single sample in a study of blood T cell repertoires in COVID-19. Method: immunoSEQ multiplex PCR; TCRdb's copy keeps in-frame clones and lacks some. The sample contains 95,000 to 150,000 clones, around 81% of which appear only once. The sequenced sample was peripheral blood. These TCRs come from a man aged 25-40 years with COVID-19, enrolled during active disease.

The chain couples TRBV18 to TRBJ1-5; TRBD1 might be the D (6 bases). The germline V and J ends were trimmed by 6 bases and 7 bases, with 13 bases remaining between them. This CDR3 has 13 amino acids. Per the germline V gene, CDR1 is KGHSH and CDR2 is LQKENI. CDR3 sequence reads: CASSPGAYQPQHF. The CDR3 DNA sequence: TGTGCCAGCTCCCCAGGGGCTTACCAGCCCCAGCATTTT.

V usage is TRBV11-3 and J usage is TRBJ2-5, with 7 bases identical to TRBD1. V dropped 0 bases and J dropped 5; count of bases not matched to a gene: 6. Germline lookup yields CDR1 SGHNT and CDR2 YENEEA. The CDR3 is 15 residues long. In DNA form, the CDR3 reads TGTGCCAGCAGCTTAGATCAGACAGGGAAGGAGACCCAGTACTTC. This gives the protein CASSLDQTGKETQYF.

The rearrangement uses TRBV25-1 and TRBJ2-1; 7 bases fit TRBD2. Germline V gives CDR1 MGHDK, CDR2 SYGVNS. The junction had 10 bases not matched to a gene; V was cut back by 7 bases and J by 4 bases. The CDR3 extends over 15 amino acids. The DNA for the CDR3 is TGTGCCAGCACGGGGACTACCCTTAATTACAATGAGCAGTTCTTC. It codes for CASTGTTLNYNEQFF.

The chain couples TRBV11-3 to TRBJ2-3; TRBD2 aligns across 9 bases. Germline values: CDR1 SGHNT, CDR2 YENEEA. Trimming at V came to 0 bases and at J to 6 bases, leaving 10 bases not matched to a gene. The CDR3 is made up of 17 amino acids. CDR3 protein: CASSLDGGTSQTDTQYF. The CDR3 DNA reads as TGTGCCAGCAGCTTAGATGGAGGGACTAGCCAAACGGATACGCAGTATTTT.

The rearrangement uses TRBV12-3 or TRBV12-4 and TRBJ1-2, with D tentatively TRBD1 (5 bases). CDR3 length equals 13 residues. Trimming cost V 3 bases and J 7 bases, with 12 bases left between them. CDR3 residues: CASSFRQGGGYTF. The CDR3 bases are TGTGCCAGCAGTTTTAGGCAGGGAGGTGGCTACACCTTC.

This clone appeared a few times. The CDR3 loop reads CAISPRTTSGGGETQYF. The CDR3 DNA sequence: TGTGCCATCAGCCCACGGACGACTAGCGGGGGAGGAGAGACCCAGTACTTC. This chain links TRBV10-3 with TRBJ2-5, with TRBD2 matching over 12 bases. After removal of 6 bases from V and 4 bases from J, the junction contained 12 bases not matched to a gene. In germline, CDR1 is ENHRY, CDR2 SYGVKD. This CDR3 has 17 residues.

The gene calls are TRBV3-1 (or the pseudogene TRBV3-2) and TRBJ1-2, with TRBD1 identical over 7 bases. The CDR3 has 17 amino acids. CDR1 LGHDT and CDR2 YNNKEL come from the germline V gene (reference sequence). Losses at the gene ends were 3 bases for V and 0 bases for J; bases not matched to a gene: 10. The CDR3 nucleotides read TGTGCCAGCAGCCAGATGACAGGGCTCTTAGCTAACTATGGCTACACCTTC. Its translation is CASSQMTGLLANYGYTF.

This chain uses TRBV19 with TRBJ2-7; 7 bases are shared with TRBD2. Germline-derived CDR1 and CDR2 are LNHDA and SQIVND (reference sequence). The V segment lost 3 bases and the J segment 11 bases; nucleotides outside the gene matches: 10. There are 13 residues in the CDR3. CDR3 in amino acids: CASSIGRGGGEYF. CDR3 nucleotide sequence: TGTGCCAGTAGTATTGGGCGAGGCGGGGGTGAGTACTTC.

This chain connects TRBV7-9 to TRBJ2-6; D gene uncertain. The V end was cut by 2 bases, the J end by 0 bases, with 14 bases between. CDR1 SEHNR and CDR2 FQNEAQ come from the germline V gene (reference sequence). The length of the CDR3 is 18 residues. CDR3 nucleotide sequence: TGTGCCAGCAGCTTACGTCGCGTCCGATTCTCTGGGGCCAACGTCCTGACTTTC. Its translation: CASSLRRVRFSGANVLTF.

V usage is TRBV24-1 and J usage is TRBJ2-1; D remains ambiguous. This CDR3 has 12 residues. Germline V CDR1 and CDR2: KGHDR, SFDVKD. Trimming took off 1 base at V and 10 bases at J, with 7 bases between the two ends. The CDR3 nucleotides are TGTGCCACCAGTGATTTCAAGGAGGAGCAGTTCTTC. It is translated as CATSDFKEEQFF.

V is TRBV2 and J is TRBJ1-2; D not certain. Between the trimmed V and J ends, which lost 5 bases and 0 bases, there was a span of 13 bases. Looked up from germline, CDR1 is SNHLY and CDR2 is FYNNEI. The CDR3 is 15 amino acids. The CDR3 reads CASSRTHDSNYGYTF. The CDR3 DNA sequence: TGTGCCAGCAGTCGAACTCACGATTCTAACTATGGCTACACCTTC.

This chain joins TRBV19 and TRBJ1-1; a possible D gene is TRBD1 (5 bases). The CDR3 spans 14 residues. Trimming pared 4 bases from V and 7 bases from J, leaving 16 bases between. Germline lookup yields CDR1 LNHDA and CDR2 SQIVND (reference sequence). This CDR3 is CASSRGPDWGEAFF. The CDR3 bases are TGTGCCAGTAGTAGGGGCCCTGACTGGGGTGAAGCTTTCTTT.

This rearrangement joins TRBV28 to TRBJ1-1; D is perhaps TRBD1 (6 bases). The CDR3 is 15 residues long. Germline assignment: CDR1 MDHEN and CDR2 SYDVKM. Trimming took 3 bases from V and 2 from J, leaving 13 bases between them. This CDR3 is CASSLTGHGNTEAFF. The CDR3, as DNA: TGTGCCAGCAGTTTGACGGGACACGGAAACACTGAAGCTTTCTTT.

The rearrangement uses TRBV21-1 and TRBJ2-7; no DNA check was done on the table's D call, TRBD2. TRBV21-1 is termed a pseudogene. The CDR3 covers 14 residues. CDR3 nucleotides: TGTGCCAGCAGCGAGGTCGGCGGATCCTACGAGCAGTACTTC. Protein product: CASSEVGGSYEQYF.

This chain joins TRBV11-2 and TRBJ2-1; 7 bases align to TRBD2. The germline V gene encodes CDR1 SGHAT and CDR2 FQNNGV. J was trimmed by 5 bases and V by 1 base; bases with no gene match: 8. The CDR3 is 16 residues long. The DNA of the CDR3 is TGTGCCAGCAGCTTAGTAGCGGGTTCACTCAACAATGAGCAGTTCTTC. Protein: CASSLVAGSLNNEQFF.

The V call is TRBV10-1, the J call TRBJ1-2, with 8 positions matching TRBD1. Germline assignment: CDR1 WNHNN and CDR2 SYGVQD (reference sequence). The CDR3 is made up of 14 amino acids. Trimming cost V 0 bases and J 5 bases; bases outside gene matches: 2. The CDR3 region has the DNA TGCGCCAGCAGTGAGTCGCGACAGGGGTATGGCTACACCTTC. Translation: CASSESRQGYGYTF.

This chain connects TRBV24-1 to TRBJ1-5; 11 bases line up with TRBD1. Per the germline V gene, CDR1 is KGHDR and CDR2 is SFDVKD. This CDR3 contains 14 residues. Germline trimming cut 7 bases from V and 5 bases from J; bases unmatched to any gene: 3. CDR3 sequence (DNA): TGTGCCACCAGCGGGACAGGGGGACATCAGCCCCAGCATTTT. This codes for CATSGTGGHQPQHF.

This clone was seen more than once but under ten times. The rearrangement links TRBV6-5 to TRBJ2-3; 8 bases map to TRBD2. V was pared by 4 bases and J by 4 bases, with 7 bases of the junction left unmatched. Germline values: CDR1 MNHEY, CDR2 SVGAGI. The CDR3 spans 15 residues. The CDR3 loop is CASSSSGRQSDTQYF. The DNA for the CDR3 is TGTGCCAGCAGTTCCAGCGGGAGACAATCAGATACGCAGTATTTT.

The chain joins TRBV5-1 to TRBJ2-7; perhaps TRBD1 as D (6 bases). Germline V lookup: CDR1 SGHRS, CDR2 YFSETQ. The CDR3 covers 14 residues. Trimming took 2 bases from V and 4 from J, leaving 13 bases between them. The CDR3 reads CASSFAGARYEQYF. In DNA form, the CDR3 reads TGCGCCAGCAGCTTTGCAGGGGCGCGGTACGAGCAGTACTTC.

The chain couples TRBV23-1 to TRBJ1-4; possible D gene TRBD1, 5 bases. TRBV23-1 falls under the ORF class, with uncertain function. Trimming removed 4 bases from V and 5 bases from J, with 17 bases in between. This CDR3 is 16 amino acids long. The CDR3 reads CASSPQGGRANEKLFF. CDR3 nucleotide sequence: TGCGCCAGCAGTCCTCAGGGAGGGAGGGCAAATGAAAAACTGTTTTTT.

The chain employs TRBV5-6 and TRBJ1-2, with 11 bases lining up with TRBD1. Germline V gives CDR1 SGHDT, CDR2 YYEEEE. The CDR3 spans 16 residues. V dropped 0 bases and J dropped 4; count of bases not matched to a gene: 5. The CDR3 here is CASSLEGTGGIYGYTF. CDR3 sequence (DNA): TGTGCCAGCAGCTTGGAGGGGACAGGGGGGATCTATGGCTACACCTTC.

The rearrangement joins TRBV7-9 to TRBJ2-1; D not certain. This CDR3 has 14 amino acids. Trimming took 1 base from V and 14 from J, leaving 18 bases between them. Germline V lookup: CDR1 SEHNR, CDR2 FQNEAQ (reference sequence). The CDR3: CASSLVTAQDEEFF. The CDR3 nucleotides are TGTGCCAGCAGCTTAGTTACAGCCCAAGATGAAGAGTTCTTC.

This chain's CDR3 is CASSRKQGVGVYEQYF. The CDR3 DNA reads as TGTGCCAGCAGTAGAAAACAGGGTGTGGGGGTCTACGAGCAGTACTTC. The chain couples TRBV27 to TRBJ2-7; a weak D match, TRBD1 (6 bases). The CDR3 runs to 16 residues. Germline CDR1 is MNHEY and CDR2 is SMNVEV (reference sequence). V lost 5 bases, J lost 3 bases, and 20 bases lay in between.

This chain connects TRBV7-3 to TRBJ1-1; 7 bases line up with TRBD1. Germline trimming cut 6 bases from V and 2 bases from J; bases unmatched to any gene: 6. Per germline, CDR1 SGHTA and CDR2 FQGTGA. This CDR3 contains 14 residues. The CDR3 DNA reads as TGTGCCAGCAGACCTACAGGGGACAACACTGAAGCTTTCTTT. Protein product: CASRPTGDNTEAFF.

This chain joins TRBV12-5 and TRBJ2-1; weak D call: TRBD2 (6 bases). Germline CDR1 reads LGHNT; CDR2 reads FRNRAP. Trimming took 6 bases from V and 2 from J, leaving 14 bases between them. CDR3 length equals 15 residues. CDR3 DNA sequence: TGTGCTAGTGGCCCGGGGGTAGCGACCTACAATGAGCAGTTCTTC. Amino acids: CASGPGVATYNEQFF. Together with reference TRBV12-5 and TRBJ2-1, the CDR3 gives the full variable domain: DARVTQTPRHKVTEMGQEVTMRCQPILGHNTVFWYRQTMMQGLELLAYFRNRAPLDDSGMPKDRFSAEMPDATLATLKIQPSEPRDSAVYFCASGPGVATYNEQFFGPGTRLTVL.